Presented here are 32 T cell receptor beta chains from one specimen sequenced in a study of T cell responses to AZD1222 COVID-19 vaccine. The method was immunoSEQ multiplex PCR; TCRdb's version includes in-frame clones alone and lacks a portion of them. The data contain about 96,000 clones, under 90% of them seen just once; the ten biggest clones take up about a quarter. Sequencing used peripheral blood, obtained on day 0 of AZD1222 vaccination. The receptors derive from an adult in good health.

The chain carries TRBV6-2 or TRBV6-3 and TRBJ1-5, with no clear D. The V gene lost 2 bases and the J gene lost 0 bases, with 14 bases spanning the gap. The CDR3 is 17 residues long. Germline V gives CDR1 MNHEY, CDR2 SVGEGT. This CDR3 is CASSYLPTLYSNQPQHF. CDR3 coding DNA: TGTGCCAGCAGTTACCTCCCGACACTTTATAGCAATCAGCCCCAGCATTTT.

Only a few counts were recorded for this clone. This sequence joins TRBV5-8 and TRBJ1-1; the match to TRBD1 covers 7 bases. Germline V gene sequence: CDR1 SGHTS, CDR2 YDEGEE. After removal of 4 bases from V and 0 bases from J, the junction contained 12 bases not matched to a gene. This CDR3 is 17 amino acids long. The CDR3 region is CASSVMTGSNLNTEAFF. CDR3 nucleotide sequence: TGTGCCAGCAGCGTGATGACAGGGTCCAATTTGAACACTGAAGCTTTCTTT.

DNA of the CDR3: TGTGCCAGCAGTTTGGGGGACAGGGCCGCCGAGCAGTACTTC. This translates into CASSLGDRAAEQYF. The gene calls are TRBV28 and TRBJ2-7; 9 bases agree with TRBD1. The germline CDR1 and CDR2 sequences are MDHEN and SYDVKM. The trim removed 3 bases at V and 6 bases at J, leaving 6 bases unmatched. The CDR3 runs 14 residues. The full variable domain, completed using reference TRBV28 and TRBJ2-7, is DVKVTQSSRYLVKRTGEKVFLECVQDMDHENMFWYRQDPGLGLRLIYFSYDVKMKEKGDIPEGYSVSREKKERFSLILESASTNQTSMYLCASSLGDRAAEQYFGPGTRLTVT.

This clone showed up just once. This rearrangement joins TRBV28 to TRBJ1-2; maybe TRBD1 (5 bases). The CDR3 has 14 amino acids. Germline V lookup: CDR1 MDHEN, CDR2 SYDVKM. The germline V and J ends were trimmed by 4 bases and 5 bases, with 14 bases remaining between them. This chain's CDR3 is CASSSSGAGYGYTF. CDR3 DNA: TGTGCCAGCAGTTCATCCGGGGCAGGGTATGGCTACACCTTC.

The chain links TRBV7-2 to TRBJ2-2; D is uncertain. CDR1 is SGHTA and CDR2 is FQGNSA in the germline V gene. Trimming removed 1 base at V and 7 bases at J, with 4 bases between. CDR3 size: 12 residues. The CDR3 bases are TGTGCCAGCAGCTTAGTCGGCGGGGAGCTGTTTTTT. It codes for CASSLVGGELFF.

With regard to this clone: This same CDR3 is encoded by further DNA sequences in the sample. The chain employs TRBV3-1 (or the pseudogene TRBV3-2) and TRBJ1-2; 9 nucleotides match TRBD1. CDR1 and CDR2 (germline): LGHDT, YNNKEL (reference sequence). This CDR3 comprises 15 residues. V was pared by 1 base and J by 2 bases, with 2 bases of the junction left unmatched. The CDR3 coding sequence is TGTGCCAGCAGCCAAGGAGGGACAGGGAACTATGGCTACACCTTC. This encodes CASSQGGTGNYGYTF.

V and J are TRBV7-3 and TRBJ2-1; 12 bases agree with TRBD2. The V and J ends lost 5 bases and 3 bases, in that order; junction bases with no gene match: 5. The CDR3 has 16 residues. Germline CDR1 and CDR2: SGHTA and FQGTGA. The CDR3 reads CASSPLAGGLYNEQFF. CDR3 in DNA: TGTGCCAGCAGCCCTCTAGCGGGAGGGCTCTACAATGAGCAGTTCTTC.

V gene TRBV19 combines with J gene TRBJ1-4; D remains ambiguous. CDR1 LNHDA and CDR2 SQIVND come from the germline V gene (reference sequence). Trimming cost V 3 bases and J 10 bases, with 21 bases left between them. The CDR3 spans 16 residues. The CDR3 reads CASSIREGSLTGKLFF. In DNA, the CDR3 is TGTGCCAGTAGTATTCGGGAGGGTAGTCTTACCGGAAAACTGTTTTTT.

The chain is built from TRBV5-1 and TRBJ2-3, with TRBD1 matching over 7 bases. Looked up from germline, CDR1 is SGHRS and CDR2 is YFSETQ. V was clipped by 5 bases and J by 2 bases; unmatched bases: 5. This CDR3 has 14 residues. Here the CDR3 reads CASRPGQNTDTQYF. CDR3 DNA: TGCGCCAGCAGGCCGGGACAGAACACAGATACGCAGTATTTT.

This chain's CDR3 is CAWSVQTGSNQPQHF. CDR3 nucleotide sequence: TGTGCCTGGAGTGTACAGACAGGGTCAAATCAGCCCCAGCATTTT. The rearrangement joins TRBV30 to TRBJ1-5; 7 bases match TRBD1. Germline assignment: CDR1 GTSNPN and CDR2 SVGIG (reference sequence). J was trimmed by 4 bases and V by 0 bases; bases with no gene match: 6. The CDR3 totals 15 residues.

The chain is built from TRBV18 and TRBJ2-3, with unresolved D. The germline V gene has CDR1 KGHSH and CDR2 LQKENI. This CDR3 comprises 11 residues. Trimming pared 3 bases from V and 6 bases from J, leaving 4 bases between. The CDR3 sequence: CASSPRDTQYF. The CDR3 DNA follows: TGTGCCAGCTCACCCAGGGATACGCAGTATTTT.

The chain combines TRBV2 with TRBJ1-5; 8 bases line up with TRBD1. The CDR3 is 15 amino acids. The V and J ends lost 2 bases and 6 bases, in that order; junction bases with no gene match: 6. CDR1 and CDR2 (germline): SNHLY, FYNNEI. The CDR3 bases are TGTGCCAGCAGTGAAATGGCAGGGGGCGGTCAGCCCCAGCATTTT. Translated, it gives CASSEMAGGGQPQHF.

The chain recombines TRBV2 with TRBJ1-5, with TRBD1 as a possible D gene (5 bases). V lost 5 bases and J lost 9, with 14 bases in between. Germline CDR1 reads SNHLY; CDR2 reads FYNNEI. This CDR3 has 13 amino acids. The CDR3, as DNA: TGTGCCAGCAGTCCCCGGGGCGCGCGGCCCCAGCATTTT. This sequence encodes CASSPRGARPQHF.

In regard to this clone: At the DNA level, this CDR3 is encoded by other sequences in the same sample as well. The rearrangement links TRBV7-2 to TRBJ2-7; TRBD2 matches 7 bases. CDR3 length equals 14 residues. Germline V gene data show CDR1 as SGHTA and CDR2 as FQGNSA. V shed 0 bases, J shed 2 bases, and the junction held 1 base outside the gene matches. As DNA, the CDR3 is TGTGCCAGCAGCTTAGCGGGAGGGCCCTACGAGCAGTACTTC. Protein sequence: CASSLAGGPYEQYF.

The CDR3: CASSFREHGYEQYF. CDR3 coding DNA: TGCGCCAGCAGCTTTAGGGAACATGGCTACGAGCAGTACTTC. V is TRBV5-1 and J is TRBJ2-7; D is undetermined. The CDR3 runs to 14 residues. V was trimmed by 2 bases and J by 3 bases, leaving 12 bases between them. CDR1 SGHRS and CDR2 YFSETQ come from the germline V gene.

This chain joins TRBV2 and TRBJ2-1; TRBD1 agrees at 7 bases. Germline CDR1 SNHLY, CDR2 FYNNEI. CDR3 length: 15 residues. V was clipped by 5 bases and J by 0 bases; unmatched bases: 4. CDR3 DNA: TGTGCCAGCAGTACGACAGGGAGCTCCTACAATGAGCAGTTCTTC. Its translation: CASSTTGSSYNEQFF. The whole variable domain, remainder taken from reference TRBV2 and TRBJ2-1, is EPEVTQTPSHQVTQMGQEVILRCVPISNHLYFYWYRQILGQKVEFLVSFYNNEISEKSEIFDDQFSVERPDGSNFTLKIRSTKLEDSAMYFCASSTTGSSYNEQFFGPGTRLTVL.

This CDR3 is CASSFYGRGSYNEQFF. The CDR3 region has the DNA TGTGCCAGCAGTTTTTACGGGAGGGGCTCCTACAATGAGCAGTTCTTC. The chain recombines TRBV28 with TRBJ2-1; 8 bases line up with TRBD2. With 3 bases clipped from V and 0 bases from J, the junction kept 4 bases outside the gene matches. The CDR3 is 16 amino acids. CDR1 is MDHEN and CDR2 is SYDVKM in the germline V gene.

J is TRBJ1-4 and V is TRBV9; the D gene is possibly TRBD1 (5 bases). The germline gives CDR1 SGDLS, CDR2 YYNGEE. The V gene lost 3 bases and the J gene lost 4 bases, with 13 bases spanning the gap. CDR3 size: 15 residues. The CDR3 sequence: CASSAQGIVNEKLFF. The CDR3 DNA reads TGTGCCAGCAGCGCCCAGGGAATTGTTAATGAAAAACTGTTTTTT.

This clone has just a few counts. CDR3 protein: CASSLLGGMNTEAFF. CDR3 DNA sequence: TGTGCCAGCAGTTTACTCGGGGGGATGAACACTGAAGCTTTCTTT. The rearrangement uses TRBV27 and TRBJ1-1; TRBD1 is a possible D gene (5 bases). Trimming removed 2 bases at V and 0 bases at J, with 10 bases between. Per the germline V gene, CDR1 is MNHEY and CDR2 is SMNVEV (reference sequence). The CDR3 totals 15 residues.

This clone was seen once. The chain recombines TRBV19 with TRBJ2-1; D possibly corresponds to TRBD1 (5 bases). Trimming shortened V by 3 bases and J by 6 bases, and 6 bases separated the two germline ends. Germline values: CDR1 LNHDA, CDR2 SQIVND (reference sequence). This CDR3 is 12 amino acids long. CDR3 in DNA: TGTGCCAGTAGTATGGGGCCCAATGAGCAGTTCTTC. The encoded protein is CASSMGPNEQFF.

This sequence joins TRBV24-1 and TRBJ2-5; tentatively, D is TRBD1 or TRBD2 (6 bases each). CDR3 length equals 14 residues. With 3 bases removed from V and 5 bases from J, the gap between germline ends came to 12 bases. In germline, CDR1 is KGHDR, CDR2 SFDVKD. The CDR3 DNA follows: TGTGCCACCAGTGATAGCCGGGGGCCGGAGACCCAGTACTTC. The encoded protein is CATSDSRGPETQYF.

This chain joins TRBV9 and TRBJ2-7; TRBD1 matches at 7 bases. The CDR3 runs to 13 residues. The ends lost 4 bases at V and 3 bases at J; junction bases unmatched: 4. Germline V CDR1 and CDR2: SGDLS, YYNGEE. The CDR3 DNA is TGTGCCAGCAGCCGGGACAGCAACTACGAGCAGTACTTC. The encoded protein is CASSRDSNYEQYF.

V and J are TRBV5-6 and TRBJ2-6, with TRBD1 identical over 7 bases. The CDR3 has 18 residues. The V gene's germline CDR1 is SGHDT and CDR2 YYEEEE. The V and J ends lost 2 bases and 4 bases, in that order; junction bases with no gene match: 12. CDR3 loop: CASSFPGATGDGANVLTF. In DNA, the CDR3 is TGTGCCAGCAGCTTCCCCGGGGCCACAGGGGACGGGGCCAACGTCCTGACTTTC.

The V call is TRBV7-2, the J call TRBJ1-4; possible D gene TRBD1, 6 bases. This CDR3 region has 14 residues. Germline V CDR1 and CDR2: SGHTA, FQGNSA. Trimming shortened V by 2 bases and J by 2 bases, and 6 bases separated the two germline ends. This CDR3 is CASSLQGTNEKLFF. CDR3 DNA: TGTGCCAGCAGCTTACAGGGGACTAATGAAAAACTGTTTTTT.

The CDR3 DNA reads as TGTGCCAGTAGTACCTCCGGGACCTTCTACAATGAGCAGTTCTTC. Amino acid sequence: CASSTSGTFYNEQFF. V usage is TRBV19 and J usage is TRBJ2-1; D might be TRBD1 or TRBD2, each matching 5 bases. The CDR3 contains 15 residues. Deletions cut 4 bases from V and 3 bases from J, with 13 bases between. CDR1 LNHDA and CDR2 SQIVND come from the germline V gene (reference sequence).

The genes are TRBV9 and TRBJ1-1; possible D gene TRBD1, 5 bases. CDR1 SGDLS and CDR2 YYNGEE come from the germline V gene. Trimming removed 4 bases from V and 6 bases from J, with 13 bases in between. CDR3 length equals 13 residues. CDR3 bases: TGTGCCAGCAGCCCTAGGGGACGCGCTGAAGCTTTCTTT. It translates to CASSPRGRAEAFF.

The chain carries TRBV7-3 and TRBJ2-5; D perhaps matches TRBD2 (5 bases). Germline values: CDR1 SGHTA, CDR2 FQGTGA. Trimming stripped 2 bases from V and 0 bases from J, with 13 bases between. This CDR3 spans 16 amino acids. DNA of the CDR3: TGTGCCAGCAGCTTACGCGGCCGGGGATACCAAGAGACCCAGTACTTC. Protein sequence: CASSLRGRGYQETQYF.

The J gene is TRBJ2-3, the V gene TRBV30; perhaps TRBD2 as D (6 bases). V dropped 4 bases and J dropped 3 bases, with 11 bases sitting between them. CDR1 is GTSNPN, CDR2 SVGIG, per germline (reference sequence). The CDR3 has 13 amino acids. The DNA of the CDR3 is TGTGCCTGGAAGGGACTCCAGACAGATACGCAGTATTTT. It yields the protein CAWKGLQTDTQYF. Combining the CDR3 with reference TRBV30 and TRBJ2-3 gives the whole variable domain SQTIHQWPATLVQPVGSPLSLECTVEGTSNPNLYWYRQAAGRGLQLLFYSVGIGQISSEVPQNLSASRPQDRQFILSSKKLLLSDSGFYLCAWKGLQTDTQYFGPGTRLTVL.

The J gene is TRBJ2-7, the V gene TRBV3-1 (or the pseudogene TRBV3-2); TRBD1 is a possible D gene (6 bases). Germline CDR1 reads LGHDT; CDR2 reads YNNKEL (reference sequence). The CDR3 extends over 15 amino acids. V lost 3 bases and J 2 bases, leaving 14 bases between the germline ends. CDR3 bases: TGTGCCAGCAGCCACCGGGACACCCGGCCCTACGAGCAGTACTTC. This codes for CASSHRDTRPYEQYF.

The chain combines TRBV27 with TRBJ2-3; tentatively, D is TRBD1 or TRBD2 (5 bases each). Germline V gives CDR1 MNHEY, CDR2 SMNVEV (reference sequence). The CDR3 contains 15 residues. Trimming cost V 2 bases and J 5 bases, with 14 bases left between them. CDR3 amino acids: CASSLRPGSGDTQYF. The CDR3 DNA reads TGTGCCAGCAGTTTAAGGCCAGGGAGTGGAGATACGCAGTATTTT.

The chain is built from TRBV7-2 and TRBJ2-3, with D tentatively TRBD1 (5 bases). The CDR3 runs to 17 residues. Trimming removed 1 base at V and 2 bases at J, with 16 bases between. The germline V gene has CDR1 SGHTA and CDR2 FQGNSA. The CDR3 here is CASSLGAGLRYTDTQYF. CDR3 nucleotides: TGTGCCAGCAGCTTAGGGGCAGGGCTAAGATACACAGATACGCAGTATTTT. The full variable domain, in which reference TRBV7-2 and TRBJ2-3 provide the parts outside the CDR3, is GAGVSQSPSNKVTEKGKDVELRCDPISGHTALYWYRQSLGQGLEFLIYFQGNSAPDKSGLPSDRFSAERTGGSVSTLTIQRTQQEDSAVYLCASSLGAGLRYTDTQYFGPGTRLTVL.

The rearrangement links TRBV7-9 to TRBJ2-1; D is unclear. Germline CDR1 SEHNR, CDR2 FQNEAQ (reference sequence). The CDR3 sequence is 16 residues long. With 5 bases removed from V and 3 bases from J, the gap between germline ends came to 17 bases. CDR3 sequence: CASSPLQRLDYNEQFF. The CDR3 DNA is TGTGCCAGCAGCCCATTACAGCGTTTAGACTACAATGAGCAGTTCTTC.